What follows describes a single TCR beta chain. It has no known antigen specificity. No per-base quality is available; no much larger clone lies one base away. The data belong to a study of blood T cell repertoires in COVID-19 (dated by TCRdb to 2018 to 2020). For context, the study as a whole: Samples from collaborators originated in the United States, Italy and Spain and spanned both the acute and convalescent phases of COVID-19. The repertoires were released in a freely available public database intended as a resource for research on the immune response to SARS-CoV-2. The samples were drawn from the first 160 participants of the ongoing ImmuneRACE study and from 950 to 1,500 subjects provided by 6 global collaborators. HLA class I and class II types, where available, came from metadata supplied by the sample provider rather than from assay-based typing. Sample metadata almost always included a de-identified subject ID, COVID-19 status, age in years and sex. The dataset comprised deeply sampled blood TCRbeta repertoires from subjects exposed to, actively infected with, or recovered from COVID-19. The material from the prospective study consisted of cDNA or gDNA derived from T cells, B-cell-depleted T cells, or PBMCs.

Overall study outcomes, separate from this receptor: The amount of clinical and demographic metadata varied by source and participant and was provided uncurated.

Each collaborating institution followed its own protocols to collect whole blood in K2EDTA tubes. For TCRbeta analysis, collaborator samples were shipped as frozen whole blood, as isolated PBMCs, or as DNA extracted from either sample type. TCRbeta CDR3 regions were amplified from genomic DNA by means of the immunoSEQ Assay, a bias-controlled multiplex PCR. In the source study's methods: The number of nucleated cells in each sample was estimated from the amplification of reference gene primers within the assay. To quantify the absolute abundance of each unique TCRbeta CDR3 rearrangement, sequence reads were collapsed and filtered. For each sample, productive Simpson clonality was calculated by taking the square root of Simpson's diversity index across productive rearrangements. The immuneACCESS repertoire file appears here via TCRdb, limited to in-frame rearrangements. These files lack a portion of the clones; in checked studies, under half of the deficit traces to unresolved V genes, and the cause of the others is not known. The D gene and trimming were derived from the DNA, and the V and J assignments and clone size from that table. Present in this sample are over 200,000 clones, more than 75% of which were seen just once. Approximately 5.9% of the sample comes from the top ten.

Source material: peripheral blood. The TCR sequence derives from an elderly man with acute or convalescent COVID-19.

The CDR3 protein is CASSRGRNTEAFF. The nucleotides are TGTGCCAGCAGCCGCGGTCGGAACACTGAAGCTTTCTTT. This chain joins TRBV7-2 to TRBJ1-1; the D gene assignment is ambiguous. The germline V gene provides CDR1 SGHTA and CDR2 FQGNSA. There are 13 amino acids in the CDR3, from cysteine to phenylalanine inclusive. The sequence is cut down to CDR3 DNA, 39 bases in frame from base 1. At the junction V is shortened by 5 bases and J by 1 base, with 8 bases in between.